Described below is a single TCR beta chain sequence and its context. The trim removed 5 bases at V and 0 bases at J, leaving 11 bases unmatched. CDR1 and CDR2 (germline): KGHSH, LQKENI. The CDR3 spans 17 residues. Measured with immunoSEQ multiplex PCR; TCRdb has only the in-frame clones, and not every one. The table has roughly 260,000 clones, around 90% seen once. This entry is derived from a study of blood T cell repertoires in COVID-19. The sequence came from a woman in her 50s who had recovered from COVID-19. The specimen sequenced was peripheral blood. The chain has TRBV18 and TRBJ2-3; 7 bases fit TRBD2. CDR3 residues: CASSTNQRLASTDTQYF. The CDR3 nucleotides are TGTGCCAGCTCAACGAATCAGCGACTAGCAAGCACAGATACGCAGTATTTT.